This record concerns one T cell receptor beta chain sequence. Sequenced by immunoSEQ multiplex PCR; TCRdb stores in-frame clones only, minus some. The sample includes 150,000 to 200,000 clones, about nine tenths of them seen just once. This sample is part of a study of cytomegalovirus exposure and HLA in healthy donors. The V segment lost 2 bases and the J segment 1 base; nucleotides outside the gene matches: 3. CDR3 length equals 15 residues. CDR1 is MDHEN and CDR2 is SYDVKM in the germline V gene. The sequencing input was PBMCs. The V call is TRBV28, the J call TRBJ1-2, with TRBD1 identical over 8 bases. This clonotype was obtained from a woman in her twenties or thirties in good health and CMV-seronegative. Written as DNA, the CDR3 is TGTGCCAGCAGTTTACACAGGGGGGTTAACTATGGCTACACCTTC. Its protein product is CASSLHRGVNYGYTF.